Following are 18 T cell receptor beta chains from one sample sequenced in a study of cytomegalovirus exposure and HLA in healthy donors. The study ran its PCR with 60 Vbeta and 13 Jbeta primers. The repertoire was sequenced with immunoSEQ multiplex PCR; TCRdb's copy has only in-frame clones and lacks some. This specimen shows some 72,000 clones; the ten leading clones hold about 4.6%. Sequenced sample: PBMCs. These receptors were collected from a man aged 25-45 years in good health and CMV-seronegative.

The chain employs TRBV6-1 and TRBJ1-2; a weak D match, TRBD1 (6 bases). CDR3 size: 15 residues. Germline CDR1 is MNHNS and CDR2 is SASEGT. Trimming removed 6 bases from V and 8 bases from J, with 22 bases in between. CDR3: CASSDALYRDRGYTF. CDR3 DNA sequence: TGTGCCAGCAGCGATGCACTATACAGGGATCGGGGCTACACCTTC.

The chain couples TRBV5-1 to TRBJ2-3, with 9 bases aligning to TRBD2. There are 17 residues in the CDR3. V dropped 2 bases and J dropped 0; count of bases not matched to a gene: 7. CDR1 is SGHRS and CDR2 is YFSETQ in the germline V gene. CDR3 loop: CASSFGLARTSTDTQYF. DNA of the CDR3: TGCGCCAGCAGCTTCGGACTAGCGCGAACTAGCACAGATACGCAGTATTTT.

Written as DNA, the CDR3 is TGCGCCAGCAGTCGTACTTATTACTACGAGCAGTACTTC. This sequence encodes CASSRTYYYEQYF. The rearrangement links TRBV5-1 to TRBJ2-7; D not certain. V gave up 5 bases and J gave up 3 bases, with 12 bases separating them. Germline CDR1 reads SGHRS; CDR2 reads YFSETQ. The CDR3 contains 13 residues.

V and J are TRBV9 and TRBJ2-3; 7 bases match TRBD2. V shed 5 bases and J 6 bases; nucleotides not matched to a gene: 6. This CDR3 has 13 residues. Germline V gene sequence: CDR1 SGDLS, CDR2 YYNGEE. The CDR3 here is CASSSGTTDTQYF. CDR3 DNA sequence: TGTGCCAGCAGTTCGGGGACTACCGATACGCAGTATTTT.

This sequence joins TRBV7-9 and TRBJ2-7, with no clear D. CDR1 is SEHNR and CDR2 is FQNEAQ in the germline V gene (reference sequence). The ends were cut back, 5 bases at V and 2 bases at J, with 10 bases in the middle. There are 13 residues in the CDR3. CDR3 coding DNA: TGTGCCAGCAGCCCCCGCGGAACCTACGAGCAGTACTTC. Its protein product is CASSPRGTYEQYF.

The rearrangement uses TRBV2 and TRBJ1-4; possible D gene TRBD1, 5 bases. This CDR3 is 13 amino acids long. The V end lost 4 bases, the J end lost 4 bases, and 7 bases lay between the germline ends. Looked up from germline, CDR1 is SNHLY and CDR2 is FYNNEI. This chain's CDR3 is CASSGQINEKLFF. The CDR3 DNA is TGTGCCAGCAGTGGACAGATTAATGAAAAACTGTTTTTT.

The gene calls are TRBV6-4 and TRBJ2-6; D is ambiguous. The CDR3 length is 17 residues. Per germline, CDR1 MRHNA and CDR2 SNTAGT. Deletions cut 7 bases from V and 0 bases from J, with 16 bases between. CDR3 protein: CASIHPRYRSGANVLTF. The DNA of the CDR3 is TGTGCCAGCATCCACCCGAGGTATCGCTCTGGGGCCAACGTCCTGACTTTC.

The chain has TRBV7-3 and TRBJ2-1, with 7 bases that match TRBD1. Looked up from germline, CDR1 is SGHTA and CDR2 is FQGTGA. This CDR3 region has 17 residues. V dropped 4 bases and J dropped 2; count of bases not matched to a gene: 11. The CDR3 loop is CASSSFTSRGTYNEQFF. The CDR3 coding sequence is TGTGCCAGCAGCTCCTTTACATCCAGGGGGACCTACAATGAGCAGTTCTTC.

CDR3 coding DNA: TGTGCCAGCTCACCGATGCTTGCAGGGGGCGCCGAGCAGTACTTC. It yields the protein CASSPMLAGGAEQYF. The chain recombines TRBV18 with TRBJ2-7; 8 bases are a match to TRBD1. There are 15 residues in the CDR3. The ends lost 3 bases at V and 6 bases at J; junction bases unmatched: 10. Germline CDR1 reads KGHSH; CDR2 reads LQKENI. Drawing the rest from reference TRBV18 and TRBJ2-7, the complete variable domain is NAGVMQNPRHLVRRRGQEARLRCSPMKGHSHVYWYRQLPEEGLKFMVYLQKENIIDESGMPKERFSAEFPKEGPSILRIQQVVRGDSAAYFCASSPMLAGGAEQYFGPGTRLTVT.

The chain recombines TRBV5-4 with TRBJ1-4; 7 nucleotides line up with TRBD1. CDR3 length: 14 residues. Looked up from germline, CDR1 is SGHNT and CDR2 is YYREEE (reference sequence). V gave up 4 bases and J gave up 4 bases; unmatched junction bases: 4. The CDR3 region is CASSDDRVNEKLFF. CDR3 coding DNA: TGTGCCAGCAGCGACGACAGGGTTAATGAAAAACTGTTTTTT.

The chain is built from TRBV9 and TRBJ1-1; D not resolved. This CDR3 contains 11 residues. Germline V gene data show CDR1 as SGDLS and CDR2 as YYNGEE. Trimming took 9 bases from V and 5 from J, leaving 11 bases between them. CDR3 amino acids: CATSPRTEAFF. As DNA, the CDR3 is TGTGCCACTAGCCCGAGGACTGAAGCTTTCTTT.

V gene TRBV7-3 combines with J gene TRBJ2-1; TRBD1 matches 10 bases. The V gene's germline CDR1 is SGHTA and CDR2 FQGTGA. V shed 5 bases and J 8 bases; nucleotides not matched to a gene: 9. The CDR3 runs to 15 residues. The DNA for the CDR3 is TGTGCCAGCAGCCCCCGGGACAGGGGATACTATGAGCAGTTCTTC. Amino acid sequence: CASSPRDRGYYEQFF. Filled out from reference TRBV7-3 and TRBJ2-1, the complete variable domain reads GAGVSQTPSNKVTEKGKYVELRCDPISGHTALYWYRQSLGQGPEFLIYFQGTGAADDSGLPNDRFFAVRPEGSVSTLKIQRTERGDSAVYLCASSPRDRGYYEQFFGPGTRLTVL.

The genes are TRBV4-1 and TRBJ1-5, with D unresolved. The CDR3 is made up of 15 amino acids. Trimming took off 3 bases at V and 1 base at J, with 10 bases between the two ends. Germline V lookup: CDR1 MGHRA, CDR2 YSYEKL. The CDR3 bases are TGCGCCAGCAGCCATGGAGGAGGGAGCAATCAGCCCCAGCATTTT. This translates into CASSHGGGSNQPQHF.

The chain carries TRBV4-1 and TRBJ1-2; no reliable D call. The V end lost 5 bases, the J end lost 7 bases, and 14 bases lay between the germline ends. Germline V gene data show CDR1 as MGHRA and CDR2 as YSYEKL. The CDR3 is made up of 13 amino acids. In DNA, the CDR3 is TGCGCCAGCAGCTCAGGTGGGAGGTTTGGCTACACCTTC. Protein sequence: CASSSGGRFGYTF.

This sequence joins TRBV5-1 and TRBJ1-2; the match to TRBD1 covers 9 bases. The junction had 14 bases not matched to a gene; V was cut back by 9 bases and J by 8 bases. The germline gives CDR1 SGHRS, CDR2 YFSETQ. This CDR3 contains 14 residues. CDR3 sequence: CATARDRELEGYTF. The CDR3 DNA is TGCGCCACCGCCCGGGACAGGGAGTTGGAGGGCTACACCTTC.

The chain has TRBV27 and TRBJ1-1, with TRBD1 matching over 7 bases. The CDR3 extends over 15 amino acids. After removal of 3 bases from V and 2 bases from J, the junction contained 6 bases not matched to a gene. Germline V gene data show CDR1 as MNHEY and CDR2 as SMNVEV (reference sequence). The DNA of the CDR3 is TGTGCCAGCAGTTTCGGGCGACAGGGAAACACTGAAGCTTTCTTT. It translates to CASSFGRQGNTEAFF.

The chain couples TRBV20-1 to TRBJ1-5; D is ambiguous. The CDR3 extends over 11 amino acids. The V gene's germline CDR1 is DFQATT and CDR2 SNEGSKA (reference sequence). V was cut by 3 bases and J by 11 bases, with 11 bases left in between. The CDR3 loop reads CSAREARAQHF. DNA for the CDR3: TGCAGTGCTAGGGAGGCGAGAGCCCAGCATTTT.

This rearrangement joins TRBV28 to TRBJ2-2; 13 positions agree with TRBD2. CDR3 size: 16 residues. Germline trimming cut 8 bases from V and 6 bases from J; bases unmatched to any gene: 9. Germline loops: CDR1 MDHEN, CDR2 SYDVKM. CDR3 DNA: TGTGCCAGCCTCGGCAGACTAGCGGGAGGAGCCGGGGAGCTGTTTTTT. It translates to CASLGRLAGGAGELFF.